The 2 T cell receptor beta chains given below trace back to one sample, sequenced in a study of Ad26.COV2.S vaccination and SARS-CoV-2 variants. Only in-frame clones appear in the TCRdb table, and some are missing; sequencing was by immunoSEQ multiplex PCR. Of roughly 510,000 clones in the sample, 87% were seen once. The treatment: some 20 received Ad26.COV2.S at low or high dose, single or two shots; about 5 received placebo; per-sample allocation not given. Samples came from day 63 after the first vaccine or placebo injection. This specimen consisted of peripheral blood, obtained in a trial of Ad26.COV2.S vaccine versus placebo. The receptors come from a person between 18 and 65 years old who received the Ad26.COV2.S COVID-19 vaccine or a placebo.

This rearrangement joins TRBV28 to TRBJ2-5, with 9 bases lining up with TRBD2. Germline V lookup: CDR1 MDHEN, CDR2 SYDVKM. The CDR3 covers 15 residues. J lost 5 bases, V lost 2 bases, and 6 bases had no gene match. The CDR3 region has the DNA TGTGCCAGCAGTTTAGCGGGAGGGGAGAGGGAGACCCAGTACTTC. Translated, it gives CASSLAGGERETQYF.

The chain combines TRBV28 with TRBJ2-1; 8 bases map to TRBD1. The germline V gene has CDR1 MDHEN and CDR2 SYDVKM. V was pared by 2 bases and J by 9 bases, with 6 bases of the junction left unmatched. The length of the CDR3 is 14 residues. The CDR3 loop is CASSLEQGVGEQFF. As DNA, the CDR3 is TGTGCCAGCAGTTTAGAACAGGGGGTGGGTGAGCAGTTCTTC. Full variable domain (outside the CDR3, taken from reference TRBV28 and TRBJ2-1): DVKVTQSSRYLVKRTGEKVFLECVQDMDHENMFWYRQDPGLGLRLIYFSYDVKMKEKGDIPEGYSVSREKKERFSLILESASTNQTSMYLCASSLEQGVGEQFFGPGTRLTVL.